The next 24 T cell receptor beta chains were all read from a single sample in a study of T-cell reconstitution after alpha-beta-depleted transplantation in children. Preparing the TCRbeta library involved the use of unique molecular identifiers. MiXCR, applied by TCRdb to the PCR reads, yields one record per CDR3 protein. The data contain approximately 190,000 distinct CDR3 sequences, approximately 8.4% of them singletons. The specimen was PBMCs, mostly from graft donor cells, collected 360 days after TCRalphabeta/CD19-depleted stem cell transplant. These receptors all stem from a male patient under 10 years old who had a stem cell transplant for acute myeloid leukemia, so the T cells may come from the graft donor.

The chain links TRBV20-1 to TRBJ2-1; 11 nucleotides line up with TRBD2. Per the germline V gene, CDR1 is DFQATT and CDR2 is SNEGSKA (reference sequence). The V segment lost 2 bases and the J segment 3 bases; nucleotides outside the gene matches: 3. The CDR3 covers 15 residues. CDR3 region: CSARKTSGGYNEQFF. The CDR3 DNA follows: TGCAGTGCTAGAAAAACTAGCGGGGGCTACAATGAGCAGTTCTTC.

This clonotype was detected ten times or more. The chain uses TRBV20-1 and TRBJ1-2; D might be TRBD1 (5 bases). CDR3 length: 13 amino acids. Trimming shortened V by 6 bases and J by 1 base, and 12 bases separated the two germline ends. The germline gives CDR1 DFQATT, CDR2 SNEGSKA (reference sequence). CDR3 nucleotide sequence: TGCAGTGCCCTCTCGGGGGGTAACTATGGCTACACCTTC. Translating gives CSALSGGNYGYTF.

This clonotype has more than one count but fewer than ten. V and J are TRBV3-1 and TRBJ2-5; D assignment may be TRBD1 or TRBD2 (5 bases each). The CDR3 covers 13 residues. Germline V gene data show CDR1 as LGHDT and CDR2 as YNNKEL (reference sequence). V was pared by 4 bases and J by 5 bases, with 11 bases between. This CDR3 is CASSRQGAETQYF. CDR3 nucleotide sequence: TGTGCCAGCAGCCGGCAGGGAGCGGAGACCCAGTACTTC.

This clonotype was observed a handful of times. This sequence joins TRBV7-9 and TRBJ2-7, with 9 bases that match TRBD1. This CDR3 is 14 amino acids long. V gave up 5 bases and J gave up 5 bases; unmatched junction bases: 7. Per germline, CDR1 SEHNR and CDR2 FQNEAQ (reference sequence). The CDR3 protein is CASSRQGGAHEQYF. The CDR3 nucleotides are TGTGCCAGCAGCCGACAGGGGGGGGCCCACGAGCAGTACTTC.

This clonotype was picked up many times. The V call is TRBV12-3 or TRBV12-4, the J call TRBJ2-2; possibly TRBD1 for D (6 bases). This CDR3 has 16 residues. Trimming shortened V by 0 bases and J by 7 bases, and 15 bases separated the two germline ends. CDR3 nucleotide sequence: TGTGCCAGCAGTTTAGCGCGAAGGACAGTGGGCGGGGAGCTGTTTTTT. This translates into CASSLARRTVGGELFF.

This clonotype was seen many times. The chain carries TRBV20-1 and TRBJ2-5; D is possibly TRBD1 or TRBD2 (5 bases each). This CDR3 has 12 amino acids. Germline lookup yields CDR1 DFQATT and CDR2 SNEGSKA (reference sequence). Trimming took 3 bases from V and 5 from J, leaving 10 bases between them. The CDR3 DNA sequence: TGCAGTGCTAGGGGGGACCGGGAGACCCAGTACTTC. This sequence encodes CSARGDRETQYF.

CDR3 sequence: CSVGVLGETQYF. The CDR3 DNA reads as TGCAGCGTAGGGGTTTTGGGGGAGACCCAGTACTTC. The gene calls are TRBV29-1 and TRBJ2-5; a possible D gene is TRBD1 (5 bases). Germline CDR1 is SQVTM and CDR2 is ANQGSEA. The CDR3 sequence is 12 residues long. With 6 bases removed from V and 5 bases from J, the gap between germline ends came to 13 bases.

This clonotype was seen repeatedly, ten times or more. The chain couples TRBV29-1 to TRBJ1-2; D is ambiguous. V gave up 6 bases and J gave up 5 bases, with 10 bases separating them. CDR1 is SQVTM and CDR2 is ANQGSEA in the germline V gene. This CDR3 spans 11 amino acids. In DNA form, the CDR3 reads TGCAGCGTCTGGACTGAGTATGGCTACACCTTC. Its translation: CSVWTEYGYTF. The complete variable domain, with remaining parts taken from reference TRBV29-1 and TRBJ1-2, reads SAVISQKPSRDICQRGTSLTIQCQVDSQVTMMFWYRQQPGQSLTLIATANQGSEATYESGFVIDKFPISRPNLTFSTLTVSNMSPEDSSIYLCSVWTEYGYTFGSGTRLTVV.

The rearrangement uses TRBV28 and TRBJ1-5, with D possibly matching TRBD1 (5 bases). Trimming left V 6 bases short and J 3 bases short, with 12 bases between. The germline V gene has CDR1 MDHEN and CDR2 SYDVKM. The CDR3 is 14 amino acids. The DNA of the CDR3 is TGTGCCAGCAGATTTCAGGGTATCAATCAGCCCCAGCATTTT. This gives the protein CASRFQGINQPQHF.

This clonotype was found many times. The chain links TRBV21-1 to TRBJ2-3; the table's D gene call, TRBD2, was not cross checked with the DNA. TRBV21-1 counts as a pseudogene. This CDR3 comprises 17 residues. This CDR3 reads CASSTKLAGGRTDTQYF. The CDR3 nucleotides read TGTGCCAGCAGCACTAAACTAGCGGGGGGCCGGACAGATACGCAGTATTTT.

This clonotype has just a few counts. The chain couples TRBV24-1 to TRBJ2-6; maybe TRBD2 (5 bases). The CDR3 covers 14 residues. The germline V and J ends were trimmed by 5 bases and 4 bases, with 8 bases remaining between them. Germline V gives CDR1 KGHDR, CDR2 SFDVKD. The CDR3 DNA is TGTGCCACCAGTGGAGGGCCCGGGGCCAACGTCCTGACTTTC. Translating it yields CATSGGPGANVLTF.

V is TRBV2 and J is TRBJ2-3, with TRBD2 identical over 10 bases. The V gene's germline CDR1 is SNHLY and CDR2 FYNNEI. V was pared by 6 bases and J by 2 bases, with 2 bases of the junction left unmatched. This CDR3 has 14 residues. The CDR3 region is CASRLAGVTDTQYF. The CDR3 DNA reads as TGTGCCAGCAGGCTAGCGGGGGTCACAGATACGCAGTATTTT.

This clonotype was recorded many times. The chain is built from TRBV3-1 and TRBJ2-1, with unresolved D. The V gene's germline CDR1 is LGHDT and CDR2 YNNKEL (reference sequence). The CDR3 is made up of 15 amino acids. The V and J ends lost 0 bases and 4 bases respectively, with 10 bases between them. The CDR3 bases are TGTGCCAGCAGCCAAGAGGCGGTGGGTTACAATGAGCAGTTCTTC. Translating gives CASSQEAVGYNEQFF.

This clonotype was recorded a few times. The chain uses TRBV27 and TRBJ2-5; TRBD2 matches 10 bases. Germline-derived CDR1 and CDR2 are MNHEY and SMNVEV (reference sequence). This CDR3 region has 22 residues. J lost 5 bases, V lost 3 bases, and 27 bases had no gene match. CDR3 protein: CASSLSRGSWLAGEGVRETQYF. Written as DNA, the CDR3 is TGTGCCAGCAGTTTGTCTCGAGGGAGCTGGCTAGCGGGGGAGGGGGTCAGGGAGACCCAGTACTTC.

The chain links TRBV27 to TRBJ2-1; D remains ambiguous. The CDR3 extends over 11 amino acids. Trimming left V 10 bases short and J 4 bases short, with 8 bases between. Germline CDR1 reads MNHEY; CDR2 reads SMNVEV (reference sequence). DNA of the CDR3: TGTGCCACCAACAGTTACAATGAGCAGTTCTTC. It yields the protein CATNSYNEQFF.

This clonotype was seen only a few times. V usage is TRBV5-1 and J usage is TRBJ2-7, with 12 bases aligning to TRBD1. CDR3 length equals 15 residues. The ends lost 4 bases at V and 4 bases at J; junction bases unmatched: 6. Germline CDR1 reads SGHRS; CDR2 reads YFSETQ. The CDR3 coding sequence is TGCGCCAGCAGCCTCGGGACAGGGGGCCAATACGAGCAGTACTTC. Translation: CASSLGTGGQYEQYF.

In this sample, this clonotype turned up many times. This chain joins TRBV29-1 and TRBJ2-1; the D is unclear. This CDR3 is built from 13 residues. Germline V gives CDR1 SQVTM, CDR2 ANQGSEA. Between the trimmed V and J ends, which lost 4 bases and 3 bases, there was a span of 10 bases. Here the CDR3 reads CSVARDNYNEQFF. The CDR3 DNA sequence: TGCAGCGTTGCTCGAGATAACTACAATGAGCAGTTCTTC.

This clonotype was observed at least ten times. This CDR3 is CASSYGDSGANVLTF. CDR3 in DNA: TGTGCCAGCAGTTACGGGGACTCTGGGGCCAACGTCCTGACTTTC. The V and J genes are TRBV6-2 or TRBV6-3 and TRBJ2-6; D not certain. The V gene's germline CDR1 is MNHEY and CDR2 SVGEGT. The CDR3 runs 15 residues. V lost 2 bases to trimming and J lost 0 bases, with 5 bases between them.

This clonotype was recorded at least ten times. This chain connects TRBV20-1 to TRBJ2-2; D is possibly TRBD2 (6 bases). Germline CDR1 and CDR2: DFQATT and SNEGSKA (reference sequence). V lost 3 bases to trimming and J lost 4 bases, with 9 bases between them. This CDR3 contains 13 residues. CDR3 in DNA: TGCAGTGCTAGGCGGGGTGGCACCGGGGAGCTGTTTTTT. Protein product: CSARRGGTGELFF.

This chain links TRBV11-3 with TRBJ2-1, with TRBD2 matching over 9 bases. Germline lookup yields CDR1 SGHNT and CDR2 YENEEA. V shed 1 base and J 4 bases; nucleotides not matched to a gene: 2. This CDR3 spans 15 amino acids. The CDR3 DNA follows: TGTGCCAGCAGCTTAGCACTAGCGGGTTACAATGAGCAGTTCTTC. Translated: CASSLALAGYNEQFF.

CDR3 nucleotides: TGTGCCAGCAGCTTAGCTTGGGCAGGGACGACAGATACGCAGTATTTT. This encodes CASSLAWAGTTDTQYF. The V and J genes are TRBV11-2 and TRBJ2-3; perhaps D is TRBD1 or TRBD2 (5 bases each). CDR3 length: 16 residues. V was pared by 1 base and J by 3 bases, with 14 bases between. Per the germline V gene, CDR1 is SGHAT and CDR2 is FQNNGV.

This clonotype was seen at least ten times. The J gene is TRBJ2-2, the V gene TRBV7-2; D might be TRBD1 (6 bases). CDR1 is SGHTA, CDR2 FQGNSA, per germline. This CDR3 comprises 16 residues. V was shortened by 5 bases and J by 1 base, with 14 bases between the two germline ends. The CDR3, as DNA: TGTGCCAGCAGCCTTACCGACAGGAAGAACACCGGGGAGCTGTTTTTT. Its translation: CASSLTDRKNTGELFF.

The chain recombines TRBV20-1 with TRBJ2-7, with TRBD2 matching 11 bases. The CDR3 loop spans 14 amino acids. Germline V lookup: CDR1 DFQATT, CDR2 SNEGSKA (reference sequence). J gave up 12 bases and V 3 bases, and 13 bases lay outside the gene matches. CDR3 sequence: CSASSTGLADLLYF. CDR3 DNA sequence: TGCAGTGCTAGTTCGACGGGACTAGCGGACCTCCTGTACTTC.

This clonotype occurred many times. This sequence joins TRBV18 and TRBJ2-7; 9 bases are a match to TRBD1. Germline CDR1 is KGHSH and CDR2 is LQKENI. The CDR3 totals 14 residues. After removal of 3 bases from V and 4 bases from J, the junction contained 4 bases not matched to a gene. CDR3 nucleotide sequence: TGTGCCAGCTCACCGTACAGGGGGCCGTACGAGCAGTACGTC. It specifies CASSPYRGPYEQYV.